The T cell receptor beta chain under discussion was sequenced for a study of shared clonotypes between healthy human individuals. The overall study: Sampling drew on donors who were a couple of women and three men aged 18 to 49. Notes on the study in general: It was only blood that was sampled, and tissue repertoires likely differ.

As to this clone: As yet, its antigen is unknown. This same CDR3 is encoded by further DNA sequences in the sample.

Over several immunoSEQ plates, each subset's genomic DNA was distributed in even portions. The method was immunoSEQ multiplex PCR; TCRdb's version includes in-frame clones alone and lacks a portion of them. The sample lists millions of clones; approximately 93% were seen once. The TCR originated in a man aged 18-30 years in good health. Some clones in this sample may be carry-over from other donors' samples. The sequenced material came from naive CD4+ T cells from PBMCs. Subset: CD45RA+ positively selected.

CDR3 amino acids: CASSLGVKETQYF. As DNA, the CDR3 is TGCGCCAGCAGCTTGGGCGTGAAAGAGACCCAGTACTTC. This chain uses TRBV5-1 with TRBJ2-5, with D unresolved. CDR1 and CDR2 from the germline V gene are SGHRS and YFSETQ. Between the trimmed V and J ends, which lost 0 bases and 3 bases, there was a span of 6 bases. This CDR3 is 13 amino acids long.